This T cell receptor beta chain emerged from a study of T-cell memory formation after mild COVID-19. Study context: TCR clusters were mostly confined to one donor each. Findings and limits, study-wide: Contracting CD8+ clones were enriched in EMRA, CD4+ mainly in CM and EM. There was no confirmation that second-wave clones peaking on day 37 were SARS-CoV-2 specific.

5'RACE, which relied on constant-segment primers, yielded TCR alpha and TCR beta cDNA libraries carrying sample barcodes and UMIs. One entry per CDR3 protein, called by TCRdb with MiXCR from the 5' RACE reads. Of more than 350,000 distinct CDR3 sequences listed, about 15% are singletons. Notes on this clonotype: Its specificity is unknown.

V lost 4 bases, J lost 3 bases, and 14 bases stayed unmatched. This CDR3 is 18 amino acids long. CDR1 and CDR2 (germline): PRHDT, FYEKMQ (reference sequence). The receptor was isolated from a man younger than 35 who had mild COVID-19 (a few samples of this study predate the infection). Cell type and time point are not known. The sample was PBMCs or a T cell subset sorted from them (not recorded which). This chain joins TRBV13 and TRBJ2-1; TRBD2 matches 8 bases. CDR3 loop: CASSSITGLAGHYNEQFF. CDR3 sequence (DNA): TGTGCCAGCAGCTCGATAACCGGACTAGCCGGGCACTACAATGAGCAGTTCTTC.